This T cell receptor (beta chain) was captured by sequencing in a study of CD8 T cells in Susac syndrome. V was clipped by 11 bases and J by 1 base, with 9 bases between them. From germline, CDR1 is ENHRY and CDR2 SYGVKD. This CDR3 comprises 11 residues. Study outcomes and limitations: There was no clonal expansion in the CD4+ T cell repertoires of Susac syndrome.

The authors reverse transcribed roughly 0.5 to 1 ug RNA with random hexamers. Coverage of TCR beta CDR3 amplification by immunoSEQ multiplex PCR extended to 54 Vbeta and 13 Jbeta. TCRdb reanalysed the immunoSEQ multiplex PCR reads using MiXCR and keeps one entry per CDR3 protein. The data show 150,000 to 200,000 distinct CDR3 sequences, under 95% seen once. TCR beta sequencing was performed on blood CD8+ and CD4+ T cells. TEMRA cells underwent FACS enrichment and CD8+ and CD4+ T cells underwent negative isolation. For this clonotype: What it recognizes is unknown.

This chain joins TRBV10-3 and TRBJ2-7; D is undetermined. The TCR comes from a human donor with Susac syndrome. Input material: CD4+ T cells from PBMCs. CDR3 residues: CAASSSYEQYF. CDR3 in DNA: TGTGCCGCCAGCTCTTCCTACGAGCAGTACTTC.